The 4 T cell receptor beta chains below all came from one sample that was sequenced in a study of T-cell reconstitution after alpha-beta-depleted transplantation in children. Unique molecular identifiers were used in preparing the TCRbeta library. TCRdb reprocessed the PCR reads with MiXCR, giving one entry per CDR3 protein. Among 200,000 to 250,000 distinct CDR3 sequences listed, about 24% were seen once. Specimen: PBMCs, mostly from graft donor cells, collected 360 days after TCRalphabeta/CD19-depleted stem cell transplant. The receptors were sampled from a female patient aged 2 to 10 who had a stem cell transplant for congenital amegakaryocytic thrombocytopenia, so the T cells may come from the graft donor.

The chain uses TRBV5-1 and TRBJ1-1, with 9 bases identical to TRBD1. The CDR3 covers 16 residues. Per the germline V gene, CDR1 is SGHRS and CDR2 is YFSETQ. J lost 1 base, V lost 4 bases, and 8 bases had no gene match. CDR3 in amino acids: CASSQRQGGKNTEAFF. Here the CDR3 DNA reads TGCGCCAGCAGCCAACGACAGGGGGGAAAGAACACTGAAGCTTTCTTT.

The gene calls are TRBV20-1 and TRBJ2-7, with D possibly TRBD2 on 6 matching bases. The CDR3 totals 16 residues. With 0 bases removed from V and 2 bases from J, the gap between germline ends came to 17 bases. Germline V gives CDR1 DFQATT, CDR2 SNEGSKA (reference sequence). CDR3 residues: CSAREAGSPGPYEQYF. In DNA, the CDR3 is TGCAGTGCTAGAGAGGCGGGATCACCGGGGCCCTACGAGCAGTACTTC.

The chain is built from TRBV20-1 and TRBJ1-6; D is undetermined. Germline V gives CDR1 DFQATT, CDR2 SNEGSKA (reference sequence). This CDR3 region has 13 residues. With 6 bases removed from V and 6 bases from J, the gap between germline ends came to 12 bases. The CDR3 loop is CSAPTIPNSPLHF. The CDR3 DNA sequence: TGCAGTGCCCCCACCATCCCTAATTCACCCCTCCACTTT.

This clonotype was observed at least ten times. This chain uses TRBV20-1 with TRBJ2-5, with D perhaps TRBD2 (5 bases). Trimming left V 3 bases short and J 2 bases short, with 10 bases between. Germline assignment: CDR1 DFQATT and CDR2 SNEGSKA (reference sequence). The CDR3 has 13 amino acids. CDR3 loop: CSASRLAQETQYF. CDR3 in DNA: TGCAGTGCTAGTCGCCTAGCTCAAGAGACCCAGTACTTC.